The next 8 T cell receptor beta chains were all read from a single sample in a study of cytomegalovirus exposure and HLA in healthy donors. The repertoire was sequenced with immunoSEQ multiplex PCR; TCRdb's copy has only in-frame clones and lacks some. The sample carries approximately 150,000 clones, about 86% recorded once. Material: PBMCs. All receptors derive from a woman aged 25 to 39 in good health and CMV-seronegative.

The chain joins TRBV27 to TRBJ2-2, with a weak D call TRBD2 (6 bases). Germline CDR1 reads MNHEY; CDR2 reads SMNVEV (reference sequence). The CDR3 covers 15 residues. V shed 7 bases and J shed 4 bases, with 16 bases lying between them. The CDR3, as DNA: TGTGCCAGCACGTTTGGGCAGGGAGGCACCGGGGAGCTGTTTTTT. It specifies CASTFGQGGTGELFF.

V usage is TRBV5-4 and J usage is TRBJ1-4, with TRBD1 matching 10 bases. Germline V gene sequence: CDR1 SGHNT, CDR2 YYREEE (reference sequence). The J segment lost 8 bases and the V segment lost 2 bases, leaving 6 bases of the junction unmatched. The CDR3 runs to 15 residues. CDR3 protein: CASSFRQGAQEKLFF. The DNA for the CDR3 is TGTGCCAGCAGCTTTAGACAGGGGGCTCAAGAAAAACTGTTTTTT.

The CDR3 nucleotides are TGTGCCAGCAGCCAAGTGGGGACAGCCTCCTCTGGGGCCAACGTCCTGACTTTC. Its protein product is CASSQVGTASSGANVLTF. The chain has TRBV4-2 and TRBJ2-6; 7 bases line up with TRBD1. After removal of 1 base from V and 0 bases from J, the junction contained 6 bases not matched to a gene. The germline V gene encodes CDR1 LGHNA and CDR2 YNFKEQ. This CDR3 has 18 amino acids.

This rearrangement joins TRBV30 to TRBJ1-1; unclear D gene. Germline loops: CDR1 GTSNPN, CDR2 SVGIG (reference sequence). CDR3 length: 12 residues. Trimming took off 5 bases at V and 9 bases at J, with 16 bases between the two ends. The CDR3 loop reads CAWSLTNRKAFF. The CDR3 DNA reads TGTGCCTGGTCCCTGACAAATCGGAAAGCTTTCTTT.

This CDR3 is CASSVEGQVYSPLHF. CDR3 sequence (DNA): TGTGCCAGCAGCGTAGAGGGACAAGTGTATTCACCCCTCCACTTT. The chain uses TRBV9 and TRBJ1-6; tentatively, D is TRBD1 (6 bases). V was clipped by 0 bases and J by 8 bases, with 12 bases between them. Germline CDR1 and CDR2: SGDLS and YYNGEE. The CDR3 has 15 residues.

The rearrangement uses TRBV11-2 and TRBJ2-1, with 8 nucleotides matching TRBD1. Germline CDR1 SGHAT, CDR2 FQNNGV. The CDR3 sequence is 13 residues long. Trimming removed 1 base from V and 8 bases from J; junction bases left unmatched: 1. The CDR3 nucleotides are TGTGCCAGCAGCTTAGGGACAGGGTATGAGCAGTTCTTC. Protein product: CASSLGTGYEQFF.

V usage is TRBV27 and J usage is TRBJ2-3, with no clear D. V gave up 1 base and J gave up 6 bases, with 8 bases separating them. The CDR3 sequence is 13 residues long. Germline lookup yields CDR1 MNHEY and CDR2 SMNVEV (reference sequence). CDR3 protein: CASSLFVSDTQYF. CDR3 DNA: TGTGCCAGCAGTTTATTCGTCTCGGATACGCAGTATTTT.

V is TRBV27 and J is TRBJ1-2; D is undetermined. Germline values: CDR1 MNHEY, CDR2 SMNVEV (reference sequence). The CDR3 totals 15 residues. The germline V and J ends were trimmed by 2 bases and 2 bases, with 12 bases remaining between them. The CDR3 DNA reads TGTGCCAGCAGTTTACGAGGCAGATCCAACTATGGCTACACCTTC. It codes for CASSLRGRSNYGYTF.